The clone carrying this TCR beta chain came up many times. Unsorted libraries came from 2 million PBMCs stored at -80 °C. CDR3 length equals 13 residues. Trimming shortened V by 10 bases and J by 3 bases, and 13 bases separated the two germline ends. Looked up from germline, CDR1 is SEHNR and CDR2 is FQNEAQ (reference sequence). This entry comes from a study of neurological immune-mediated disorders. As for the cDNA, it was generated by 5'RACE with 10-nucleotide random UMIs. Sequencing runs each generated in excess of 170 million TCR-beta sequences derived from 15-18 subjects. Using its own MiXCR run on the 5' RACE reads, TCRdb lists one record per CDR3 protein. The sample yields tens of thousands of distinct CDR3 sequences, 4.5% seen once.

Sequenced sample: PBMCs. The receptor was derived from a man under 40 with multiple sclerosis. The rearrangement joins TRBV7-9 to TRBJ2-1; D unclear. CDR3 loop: CATAGLLYNEQFF. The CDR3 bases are TGTGCCACCGCCGGGCTACTCTACAATGAGCAGTTCTTC.